This T cell receptor beta chain appears in the sequencing data of a study of cytomegalovirus exposure and HLA in healthy donors. A note on this clone: The antigen is unknown.

Nominal health characterized the donors when sampled, though unrecorded immune exposures were likely. The PCR used 60 Vbeta and 13 Jbeta primers. Data came from immunoSEQ multiplex PCR; TCRdb stores just in-frame clones and leaves some out. There are around 230,000 clones in the sample; about 85% occur only once, and about 0.25% lies in the top ten. Study-wide results and caveats: Later on, an analysis found that several of the most significant clusters appeared to be linked to common viral pathogens, which included parvovirus B19.

Sequenced sample: PBMCs. The origin of this receptor is a girl aged 2 to 10 in good health and CMV-seronegative.

Here the CDR3 reads CASSTIRGGWGTGELFF. The CDR3, as DNA: TGTGCCAGCAGTACAATCCGAGGGGGCTGGGGCACCGGGGAGCTGTTTTTT. The chain carries TRBV27 and TRBJ2-2, with 7 nucleotides matching TRBD1. Trimming cost V 5 bases and J 4 bases; bases outside gene matches: 13. The CDR3 has 17 residues. The germline CDR1 and CDR2 sequences are MNHEY and SMNVEV (reference sequence).